This passage covers 8 T cell receptor beta chains from one sample sequenced in a study of cytomegalovirus exposure and HLA in healthy donors. Use of 60 Vbeta and 13 Jbeta primers characterized the PCR. Data came from immunoSEQ multiplex PCR; TCRdb stores just in-frame clones and leaves some out. This repertoire includes 160,000 or so clones. The source material was PBMCs. These receptors were collected from a man between 25 and 39 years old in good health and CMV-seronegative.

The J gene is TRBJ2-3, the V gene TRBV5-1; 7 bases are a match to TRBD1. This CDR3 contains 17 residues. Germline trimming cut 4 bases from V and 2 bases from J; bases unmatched to any gene: 13. Germline values: CDR1 SGHRS, CDR2 YFSETQ. The CDR3 protein is CASSTTGTASFTDTQYF. CDR3 nucleotides: TGCGCCAGCAGCACGACCGGGACAGCGAGTTTCACAGATACGCAGTATTTT.

The chain employs TRBV18 and TRBJ2-5, with a weak D call TRBD2 (5 bases). V was shortened by 3 bases and J by 1 base, with 12 bases between the two germline ends. This CDR3 spans 15 amino acids. The germline CDR1 and CDR2 sequences are KGHSH and LQKENI. The CDR3 nucleotides are TGTGCCAGCTCACCCCCCTTGGCGGGCCAAGAGACCCAGTACTTC. This codes for CASSPPLAGQETQYF. Full variable domain (remainder filled in from reference TRBV18 and TRBJ2-5): NAGVMQNPRHLVRRRGQEARLRCSPMKGHSHVYWYRQLPEEGLKFMVYLQKENIIDESGMPKERFSAEFPKEGPSILRIQQVVRGDSAAYFCASSPPLAGQETQYFGPGTRLLVL.

J is TRBJ1-2 and V is TRBV28, with 7 bases that match TRBD1. This CDR3 contains 13 residues. The V gene end was trimmed by 5 bases and the J gene end by 8 bases; junction bases not matched to a gene: 8. CDR1 and CDR2 (germline): MDHEN, SYDVKM. The CDR3 loop reads CASSPDGTAGYTF. In DNA form, the CDR3 reads TGTGCCAGCAGTCCTGATGGGACAGCGGGCTACACCTTC.

The chain carries TRBV30 and TRBJ1-2; D might be TRBD1 (6 bases). CDR3 length: 16 residues. CDR1 and CDR2 from the germline V gene are GTSNPN and SVGIG (reference sequence). The V and J ends lost 0 bases and 3 bases respectively, with 17 bases between them. The CDR3 reads CAWSVGGGRSHYGYTF. The CDR3 nucleotides read TGTGCCTGGAGTGTGGGAGGGGGTAGGAGCCACTATGGCTACACCTTC.

This CDR3 is CASSLSTHYGYTF. For the CDR3, the DNA is TGTGCCAGCAGTTTATCGACTCACTATGGCTACACCTTC. This chain uses TRBV27 with TRBJ1-2, with unresolved D. The CDR3 is 13 amino acids. CDR1 and CDR2 from the germline V gene are MNHEY and SMNVEV (reference sequence). Trimming pared 0 bases from V and 3 bases from J, leaving 5 bases between.

J is TRBJ2-1 and V is TRBV18, with TRBD1 identical over 7 bases. The CDR3 is 11 residues long. Trimming took 8 bases from V and 8 from J; bases not matched to a gene: 3. Germline V gene sequence: CDR1 KGHSH, CDR2 LQKENI. DNA of the CDR3: TGTGCCAGCCAGGGGGAAGATGAGCAGTTCTTC. Its translation is CASQGEDEQFF.

The V call is TRBV28, the J call TRBJ1-3; D remains unclear. The CDR3 is 13 residues long. Trimming cost V 3 bases and J 10 bases, with 13 bases left between them. Germline V gives CDR1 MDHEN, CDR2 SYDVKM. CDR3 protein: CASSFMGGRTIYF. The CDR3 nucleotides read TGTGCCAGCAGTTTTATGGGAGGCCGGACCATATATTTT. Supplemented by reference TRBV28 and TRBJ1-3, the full variable domain reads DVKVTQSSRYLVKRTGEKVFLECVQDMDHENMFWYRQDPGLGLRLIYFSYDVKMKEKGDIPEGYSVSREKKERFSLILESASTNQTSMYLCASSFMGGRTIYFGEGSWLTVV.

The chain recombines TRBV12-5 with TRBJ2-5; TRBD2 matches 9 bases. The CDR3 is 14 amino acids. In germline, CDR1 is LGHNT, CDR2 FRNRAP. V lost 1 base, J lost 5 bases, and 2 bases stayed unmatched. As DNA, the CDR3 is TGTGCTAGTGGTTTGGCTAGCGGGGTCGAGACCCAGTACTTC. It is translated as CASGLASGVETQYF.